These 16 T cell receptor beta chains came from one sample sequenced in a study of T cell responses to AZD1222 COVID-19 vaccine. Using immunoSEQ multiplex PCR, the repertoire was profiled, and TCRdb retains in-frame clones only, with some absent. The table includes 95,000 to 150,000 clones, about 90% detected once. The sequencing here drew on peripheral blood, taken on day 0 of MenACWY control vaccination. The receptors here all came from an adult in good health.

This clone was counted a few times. Here the CDR3 DNA reads TGTGCCAGCAGCCCCACTCGGGACAGCCTAAATTCACCCCTCCACTTT. This gives the protein CASSPTRDSLNSPLHF. V is TRBV7-2 and J is TRBJ1-6, with 7 nucleotides matching TRBD1. Germline CDR1 reads SGHTA; CDR2 reads FQGNSA. The junction had 11 bases not matched to a gene; V was cut back by 5 bases and J by 7 bases. There are 16 residues in the CDR3.

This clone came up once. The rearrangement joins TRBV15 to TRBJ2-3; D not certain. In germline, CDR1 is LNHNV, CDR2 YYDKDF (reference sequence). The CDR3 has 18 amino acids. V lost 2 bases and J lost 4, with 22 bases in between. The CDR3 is CATSRWGRAPNGADTQYF. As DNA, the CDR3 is TGTGCCACCAGCAGATGGGGTAGAGCACCGAATGGGGCAGATACGCAGTATTTT.

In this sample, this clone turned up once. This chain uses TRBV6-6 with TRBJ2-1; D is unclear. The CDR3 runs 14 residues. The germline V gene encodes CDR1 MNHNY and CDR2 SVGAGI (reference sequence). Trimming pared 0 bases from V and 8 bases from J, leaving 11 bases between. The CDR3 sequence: CASSYSFSYDEQFF. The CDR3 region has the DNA TGTGCCAGCAGTTACTCGTTTAGTTATGATGAGCAGTTCTTC.

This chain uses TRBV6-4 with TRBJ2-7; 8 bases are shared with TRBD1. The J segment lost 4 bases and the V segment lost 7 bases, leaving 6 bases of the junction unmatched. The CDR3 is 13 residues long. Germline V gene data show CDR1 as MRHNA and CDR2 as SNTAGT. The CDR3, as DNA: TGTGCCAGCATCGGGACAGGACCGTACGAGCAGTACGTC. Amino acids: CASIGTGPYEQYV.

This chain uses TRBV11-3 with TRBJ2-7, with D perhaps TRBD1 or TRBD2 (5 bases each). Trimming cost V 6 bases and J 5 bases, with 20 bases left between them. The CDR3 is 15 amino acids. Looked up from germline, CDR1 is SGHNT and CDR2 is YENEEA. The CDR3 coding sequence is TGTGCCAGCAGTCTCTCCCGGGGAGTGGGGGACGAGCAGTACTTC. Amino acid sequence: CASSLSRGVGDEQYF.

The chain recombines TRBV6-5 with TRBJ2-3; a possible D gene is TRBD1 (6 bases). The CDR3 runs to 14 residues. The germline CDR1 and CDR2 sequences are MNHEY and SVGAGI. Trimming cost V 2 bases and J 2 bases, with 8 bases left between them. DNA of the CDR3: TGTGCCAGCAGTTACGGGGACAACACAGATACGCAGTATTTT. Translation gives CASSYGDNTDTQYF.

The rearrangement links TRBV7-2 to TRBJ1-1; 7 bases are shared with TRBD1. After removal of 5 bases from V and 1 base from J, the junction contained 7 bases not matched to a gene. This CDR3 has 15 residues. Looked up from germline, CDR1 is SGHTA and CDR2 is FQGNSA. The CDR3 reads CASSPYTGANTEAFF. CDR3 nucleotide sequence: TGTGCCAGCAGCCCCTATACAGGGGCGAACACTGAAGCTTTCTTT.

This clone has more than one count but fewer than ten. The chain's CDR3 is CSVQSEGPVGEKLFF. DNA of the CDR3: TGCAGCGTCCAGTCTGAGGGCCCCGTCGGTGAAAAACTGTTTTTT. The chain uses TRBV29-1 and TRBJ1-4; D gene ambiguous. V lost 6 bases and J 7 bases, leaving 21 bases between the germline ends. Germline V gene sequence: CDR1 SQVTM, CDR2 ANQGSEA. This CDR3 region has 15 residues.

The CDR3 DNA is TGCAGCGCAGAGCTAGGACAGGGTCCCGGGGAGCTGTTTTTT. Its protein is CSAELGQGPGELFF. This chain connects TRBV29-1 to TRBJ2-2, with 8 bases aligning to TRBD1. CDR1 is SQVTM, CDR2 ANQGSEA, per germline. Trimming at V came to 7 bases and at J to 6 bases, leaving 10 bases not matched to a gene. The CDR3 consists of 14 residues.

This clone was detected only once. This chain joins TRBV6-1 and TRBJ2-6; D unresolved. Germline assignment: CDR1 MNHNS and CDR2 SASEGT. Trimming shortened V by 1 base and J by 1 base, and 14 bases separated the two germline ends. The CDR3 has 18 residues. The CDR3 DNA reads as TGTGCCAGCAGTGAAGGTCGGGTCTATTGGTCTGGGGCCAACGTCCTGACTTTC. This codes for CASSEGRVYWSGANVLTF.

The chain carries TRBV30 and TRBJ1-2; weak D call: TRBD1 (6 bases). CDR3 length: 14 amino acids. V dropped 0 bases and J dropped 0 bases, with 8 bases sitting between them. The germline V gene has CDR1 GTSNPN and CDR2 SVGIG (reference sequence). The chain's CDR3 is CAWSVGGSNYGYTF. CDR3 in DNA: TGTGCCTGGAGTGTGGGGGGCTCTAACTATGGCTACACCTTC.

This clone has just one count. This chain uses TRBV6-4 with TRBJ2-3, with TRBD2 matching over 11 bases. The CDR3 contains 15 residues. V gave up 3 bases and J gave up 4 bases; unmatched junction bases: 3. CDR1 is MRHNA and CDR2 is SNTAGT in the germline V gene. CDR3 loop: CASSETSGAADTQYF. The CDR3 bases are TGTGCCAGCAGTGAGACTAGCGGGGCCGCAGATACGCAGTATTTT.

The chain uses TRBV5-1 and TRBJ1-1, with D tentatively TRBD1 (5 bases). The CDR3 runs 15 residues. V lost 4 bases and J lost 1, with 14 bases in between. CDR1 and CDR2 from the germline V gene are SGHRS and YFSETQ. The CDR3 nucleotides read TGCGCCAGCAGCCCAGGAGGGACGGAGAACACTGAAGCTTTCTTT. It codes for CASSPGGTENTEAFF. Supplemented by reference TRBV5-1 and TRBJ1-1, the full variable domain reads KAGVTQTPRYLIKTRGQQVTLSCSPISGHRSVSWYQQTPGQGLQFLFEYFSETQRNKGNFPGRFSGRQFSNSRSEMNVSTLELGDSALYLCASSPGGTENTEAFFGQGTRLTVV.

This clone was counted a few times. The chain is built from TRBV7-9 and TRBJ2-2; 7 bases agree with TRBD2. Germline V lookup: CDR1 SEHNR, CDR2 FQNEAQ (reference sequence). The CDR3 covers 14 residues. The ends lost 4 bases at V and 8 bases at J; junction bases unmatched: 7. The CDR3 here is CASSSGDYEGELFF. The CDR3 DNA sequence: TGTGCCAGCAGCTCCGGGGACTACGAGGGGGAGCTGTTTTTT.

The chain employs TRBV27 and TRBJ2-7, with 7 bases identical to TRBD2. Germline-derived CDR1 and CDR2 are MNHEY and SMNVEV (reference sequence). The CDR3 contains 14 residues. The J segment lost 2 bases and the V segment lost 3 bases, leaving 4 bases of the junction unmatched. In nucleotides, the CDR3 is TGTGCCAGCAGTTTCAGCGGGGATACCTACGAGCAGTACTTC. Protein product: CASSFSGDTYEQYF.

The CDR3 region has the DNA TGTGCCAGCAGTTACGTGGGTAGCGGGGGGGCCACGGAGACCCAGTACTTC. It codes for CASSYVGSGGATETQYF. The chain carries TRBV6-2 or TRBV6-3 and TRBJ2-5, with 11 bases matching TRBD2. The CDR3 is 17 residues long. Germline trimming cut 2 bases from V and 5 bases from J; bases unmatched to any gene: 10. Germline V CDR1 and CDR2: MNHEY, SVGEGT.